The TCR beta chain described here comes from a study of OX40 agonist ivuxolimab in advanced cancers. Study as a whole: Patients with hepatocellular carcinoma, melanoma, renal cell or head and neck cancer made up the dose-escalation patients. Partial response was recorded in three patients: one hepatocellular carcinoma and two cutaneous melanoma cases. Study results and caveats: The study found that CD8+ T cells averaged more expanded clones than CD4+.

CDR1 MNHEY and CDR2 SVGAGI come from the germline V gene. The CDR3 consists of 15 residues. The trim removed 2 bases at V and 5 bases at J, leaving 8 bases unmatched. Remarks on this clone: The antigen is undetermined.

The repertoire was sequenced with immunoSEQ multiplex PCR; TCRdb's copy has only in-frame clones and lacks some. The data contain some 110,000 clones, 93% of them singletons. The specimen was CD4+ or CD8+ T cells sorted from blood, collected in a trial of the OX40 agonist ivuxolimab. The chain is built from TRBV6-5 and TRBJ1-1, with 7 bases fitting TRBD1. This sequence originates from an adult with an advanced solid tumor such as melanoma, head and neck, liver or kidney cancer. The CDR3, as DNA: TGTGCCAGCAGTTACACAGGGGCGAAAGGTACTGAAGCTTTCTTT. Its translation is CASSYTGAKGTEAFF.